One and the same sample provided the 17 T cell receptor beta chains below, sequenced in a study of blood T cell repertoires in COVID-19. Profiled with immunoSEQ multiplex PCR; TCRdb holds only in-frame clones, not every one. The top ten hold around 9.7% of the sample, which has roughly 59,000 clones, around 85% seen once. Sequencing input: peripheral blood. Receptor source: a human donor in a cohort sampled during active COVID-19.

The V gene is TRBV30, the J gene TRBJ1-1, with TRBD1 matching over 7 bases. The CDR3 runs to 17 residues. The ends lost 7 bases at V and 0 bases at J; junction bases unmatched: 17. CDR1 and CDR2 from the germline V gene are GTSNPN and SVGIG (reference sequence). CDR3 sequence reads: CAFYPPPQGYVNTEAFF. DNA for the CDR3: TGTGCCTTTTACCCCCCCCCACAGGGGTATGTGAACACTGAAGCTTTCTTT.

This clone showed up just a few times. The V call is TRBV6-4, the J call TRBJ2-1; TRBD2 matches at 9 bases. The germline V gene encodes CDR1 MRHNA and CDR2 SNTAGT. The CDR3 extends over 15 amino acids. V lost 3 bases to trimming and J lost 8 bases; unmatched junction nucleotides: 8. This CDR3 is CASSEEAGGGDEQFF. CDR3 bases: TGTGCCAGCAGTGAAGAAGCGGGAGGTGGGGATGAGCAGTTCTTC.

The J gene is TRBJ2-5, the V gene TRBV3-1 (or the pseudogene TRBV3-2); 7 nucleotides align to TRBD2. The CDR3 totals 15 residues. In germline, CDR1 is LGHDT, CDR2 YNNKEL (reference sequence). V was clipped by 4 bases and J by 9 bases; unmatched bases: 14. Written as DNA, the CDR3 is TGTGCCAGCAGCCCTGAAGGTAGCGGGCACAAGGCCCAGTACTTC. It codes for CASSPEGSGHKAQYF.

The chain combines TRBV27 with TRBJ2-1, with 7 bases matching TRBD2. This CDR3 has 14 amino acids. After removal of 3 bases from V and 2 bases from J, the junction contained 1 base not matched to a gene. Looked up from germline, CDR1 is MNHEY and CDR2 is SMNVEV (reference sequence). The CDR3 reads CASSFGGAYNEQFF. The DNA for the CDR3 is TGTGCCAGCAGTTTTGGGGGGGCCTACAATGAGCAGTTCTTC.

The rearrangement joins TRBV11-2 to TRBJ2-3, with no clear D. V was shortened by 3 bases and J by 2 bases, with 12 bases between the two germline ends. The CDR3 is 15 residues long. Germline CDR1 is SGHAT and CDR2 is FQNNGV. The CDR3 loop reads CASSLATLHTDTQYF. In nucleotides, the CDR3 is TGTGCCAGCAGCTTGGCCACGCTGCACACAGATACGCAGTATTTT.

CDR3 amino acids: CASSFSRLAGSYNEQFF. CDR3 DNA sequence: TGTGCCAGCAGTTTCTCCCGACTAGCGGGGTCCTACAATGAGCAGTTCTTC. This chain uses TRBV6-2 or TRBV6-3 with TRBJ2-1, with 11 bases identical to TRBD2. Germline V gene sequence: CDR1 MNHEY, CDR2 SVGEGT. V lost 4 bases to trimming and J lost 1 base; unmatched junction nucleotides: 6. There are 17 residues in the CDR3.

The DNA of the CDR3 is TGTGCCAGCAGCTTCCCGTCCCAGGCCACTGAAGCTTTCTTT. Translated, it gives CASSFPSQATEAFF. The V gene is TRBV5-6, the J gene TRBJ1-1; no clear D. Trimming removed 2 bases from V and 4 bases from J, with 12 bases in between. CDR1 is SGHDT and CDR2 is YYEEEE in the germline V gene. The CDR3 consists of 14 residues.

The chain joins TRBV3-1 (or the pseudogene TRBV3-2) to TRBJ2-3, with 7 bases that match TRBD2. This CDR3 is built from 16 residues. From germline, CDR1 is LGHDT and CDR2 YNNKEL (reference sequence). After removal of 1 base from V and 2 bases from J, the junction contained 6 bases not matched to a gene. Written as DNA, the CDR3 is TGTGCCAGCAGCCAAGCAGCTAGCGGCTACACAGATACGCAGTATTTT. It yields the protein CASSQAASGYTDTQYF.

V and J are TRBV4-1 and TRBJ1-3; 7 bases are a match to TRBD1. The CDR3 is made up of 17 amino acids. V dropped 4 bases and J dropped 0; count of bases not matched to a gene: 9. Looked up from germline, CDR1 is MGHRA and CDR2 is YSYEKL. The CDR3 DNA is TGCGCCAGCAGCCCCAGGGGGACGGAGACCTCTGGAAACACCATATATTTT. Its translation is CASSPRGTETSGNTIYF.

The CDR3 region is CASSPIDRGDYEQYF. The CDR3 DNA is TGTGCCAGCAGCCCCATAGACAGGGGAGACTACGAGCAGTACTTC. The chain combines TRBV9 with TRBJ2-7; 8 bases match TRBD1. Germline CDR1 is SGDLS and CDR2 is YYNGEE. The V and J ends lost 4 bases and 3 bases, in that order; junction bases with no gene match: 9. The CDR3 contains 15 residues. The variable domain in full, completed from reference TRBV9 and TRBJ2-7, reads DSGVTQTPKHLITATGQRVTLRCSPRSGDLSVYWYQQSLDQGLQFLIQYYNGEERAKGNILERFSAQQFPDLHSELNLSSLELGDSALYFCASSPIDRGDYEQYFGPGTRLTVT.

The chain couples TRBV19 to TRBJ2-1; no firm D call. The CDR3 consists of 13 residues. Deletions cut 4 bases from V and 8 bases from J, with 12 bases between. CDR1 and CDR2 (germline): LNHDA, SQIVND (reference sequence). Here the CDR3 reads CASSTIGPDEQFF. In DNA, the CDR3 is TGTGCCAGTAGTACCATTGGGCCCGATGAGCAGTTCTTC.

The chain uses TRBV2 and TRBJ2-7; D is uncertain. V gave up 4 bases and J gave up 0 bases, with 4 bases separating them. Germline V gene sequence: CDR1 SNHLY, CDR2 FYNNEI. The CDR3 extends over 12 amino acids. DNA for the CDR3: TGTGCCAGCAGTGCAGTCTCCTACGAGCAGTACTTC. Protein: CASSAVSYEQYF.

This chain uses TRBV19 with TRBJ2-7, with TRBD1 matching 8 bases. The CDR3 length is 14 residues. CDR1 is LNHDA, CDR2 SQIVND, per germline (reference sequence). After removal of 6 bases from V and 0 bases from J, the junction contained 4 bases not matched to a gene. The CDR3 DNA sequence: TGTGCCAGTAGCCGACAGGGGAGCTCCTACGAGCAGTACTTC. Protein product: CASSRQGSSYEQYF. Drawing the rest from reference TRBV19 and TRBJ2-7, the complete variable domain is DGGITQSPKYLFRKEGQNVTLSCEQNLNHDAMYWYRQDPGQGLRLIYYSQIVNDFQKGDIAEGYSVSREKKESFPLTVTSAQKNPTAFYLCASSRQGSSYEQYFGPGTRLTVT.

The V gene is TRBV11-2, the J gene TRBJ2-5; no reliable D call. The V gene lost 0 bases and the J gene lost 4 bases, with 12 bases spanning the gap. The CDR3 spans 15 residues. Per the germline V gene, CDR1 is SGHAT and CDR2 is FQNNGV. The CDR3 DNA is TGTGCCAGCAGCTTAGATGGGCACAGTCCAGAGACCCAGTACTTC. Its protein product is CASSLDGHSPETQYF.

The CDR3 bases are TGTGCCAGCAGAGACTGGGGGGGCGCGGCTTTCTTT. This sequence encodes CASRDWGGAAFF. The chain is built from TRBV28 and TRBJ1-1; D may be TRBD1 (6 bases). Germline values: CDR1 MDHEN, CDR2 SYDVKM. Trimming took off 6 bases at V and 11 bases at J, with 16 bases between the two ends. The CDR3 loop spans 12 amino acids. Using reference TRBV28 and TRBJ1-1 for the parts outside the CDR3, the full variable domain is DVKVTQSSRYLVKRTGEKVFLECVQDMDHENMFWYRQDPGLGLRLIYFSYDVKMKEKGDIPEGYSVSREKKERFSLILESASTNQTSMYLCASRDWGGAAFFGQGTRLTVV.

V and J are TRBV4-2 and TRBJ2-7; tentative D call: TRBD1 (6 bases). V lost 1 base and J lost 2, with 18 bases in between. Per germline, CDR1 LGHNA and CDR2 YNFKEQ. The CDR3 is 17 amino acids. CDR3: CASSQAPRAGEPYEQYF. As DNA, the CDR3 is TGTGCCAGCAGCCAAGCCCCCCGGGCAGGGGAACCCTACGAGCAGTACTTC.

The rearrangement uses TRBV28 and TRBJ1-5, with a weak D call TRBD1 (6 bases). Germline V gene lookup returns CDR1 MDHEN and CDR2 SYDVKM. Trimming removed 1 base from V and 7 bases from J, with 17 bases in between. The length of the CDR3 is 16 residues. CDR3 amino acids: CASSLYQGPQGQPQHF. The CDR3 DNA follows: TGTGCCAGCAGTTTATATCAGGGTCCCCAGGGGCAGCCCCAGCATTTT.